Sequencing of this T cell receptor beta chain was carried out in a study of early T cells in non-severe SARS-CoV-2 infection. V lost 1 base to trimming and J lost 5 bases, with 8 bases between them. This CDR3 has 13 amino acids. Individually, cDNA molecules had unique molecular identifiers attached to them. TCRdb ran MiXCR on the 5' RACE reads and lists one entry per CDR3 protein. Among fewer than 85,000 distinct CDR3 sequences listed, over 9% were seen once. This clonotype originated in an adult who was a healthcare worker with PCR-confirmed SARS-CoV-2 infection or an uninfected control (not recorded which). Sequencing was carried out using whole blood. The V call is TRBV12-3 or TRBV12-4, the J call TRBJ2-5; weak D call: TRBD2 (5 bases). The CDR3 coding sequence is TGTGCCAGCAGTTTAGAGGCGGGCGAGACCCAGTACTTC. It codes for CASSLEAGETQYF.